Shown below are 5 T cell receptor beta chains from a single sample sequenced in a study of blood T cell repertoires in COVID-19. Profiling relied on immunoSEQ multiplex PCR, and the TCRdb table lists in-frame clones only, not all of them. Of about 210,000 clones in the sample, 80% to 90% were seen once. The material sequenced was peripheral blood. The source of these receptors is a woman aged 50 to 60 with active or convalescent COVID-19.

The J gene is TRBJ2-7, the V gene TRBV6-5; 8 nucleotides align to TRBD2. The V gene's germline CDR1 is MNHEY and CDR2 SVGAGI. The CDR3 has 13 amino acids. V dropped 4 bases and J dropped 2; count of bases not matched to a gene: 1. The CDR3 region has the DNA TGTGCCAGCAGTTTGACTAGCGCCTACGAGCAGTACGTC. Translated: CASSLTSAYEQYV.

V gene TRBV6-5 combines with J gene TRBJ1-1; D may be TRBD1 (6 bases). The germline gives CDR1 MNHEY, CDR2 SVGAGI. CDR3 length: 15 amino acids. V was clipped by 4 bases and J by 4 bases, with 16 bases between them. The CDR3 protein is CASSWDPGETTEAFF. As DNA, the CDR3 is TGTGCCAGCAGTTGGGATCCAGGGGAAACCACTGAAGCTTTCTTT.

The chain uses TRBV6-5 and TRBJ2-7, with D tentatively TRBD1 (5 bases). CDR1 is MNHEY and CDR2 is SVGAGI in the germline V gene. The CDR3 totals 14 residues. V dropped 2 bases and J dropped 4 bases, with 12 bases sitting between them. CDR3 protein: CASSYRPRVYEQYV. For the CDR3, the DNA is TGTGCCAGCAGTTACCGGCCCAGGGTGTACGAGCAGTACGTC.

The V call is TRBV5-6, the J call TRBJ1-6, with D perhaps TRBD1 (5 bases). This CDR3 spans 17 amino acids. The V and J ends lost 0 bases and 8 bases respectively, with 18 bases between them. Germline V lookup: CDR1 SGHDT, CDR2 YYEEEE. CDR3 in amino acids: CASSLEGAGRSHSPLHF. CDR3 coding DNA: TGTGCCAGCAGCTTGGAAGGGGCGGGACGGTCCCATTCACCCCTCCACTTT.

This clone was counted between two and nine times. The CDR3, as DNA: TGTGCCAGCAGTGAAGCGGGCCAGTTACACGAGCAGTACTTC. Translating gives CASSEAGQLHEQYF. The rearrangement uses TRBV6-1 and TRBJ2-7; D remains ambiguous. This CDR3 has 14 amino acids. V was pared by 0 bases and J by 5 bases, with 11 bases between. CDR1 is MNHNS and CDR2 is SASEGT in the germline V gene.